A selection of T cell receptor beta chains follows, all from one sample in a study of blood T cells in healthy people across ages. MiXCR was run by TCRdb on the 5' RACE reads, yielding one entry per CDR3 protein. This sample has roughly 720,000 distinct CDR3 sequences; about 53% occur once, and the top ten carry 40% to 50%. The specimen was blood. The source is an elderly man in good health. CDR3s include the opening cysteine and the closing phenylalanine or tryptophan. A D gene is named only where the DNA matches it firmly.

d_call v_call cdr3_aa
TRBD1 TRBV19 CASSMTGTNEKLFF
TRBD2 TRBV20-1 CSARPGLALETQYF
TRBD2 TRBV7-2 CASSLPTTSGRETQYF
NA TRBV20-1 CSARSPGTDTQYF
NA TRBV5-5 CASSLLPSEIQYF
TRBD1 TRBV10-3 CAISPDREETQYF
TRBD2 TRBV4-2 CATGPGTRSVDEQFF
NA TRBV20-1 CSAPPGGTDSSYNEQFF
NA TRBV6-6 CASEGVPGANVLTF
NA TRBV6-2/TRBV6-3 CASSYGQLTQPQHF
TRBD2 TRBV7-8 CASSPRARIAGVYEQFF
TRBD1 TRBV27 CASSLGRGSNEQFF